What follows is one TCR beta chain and its context. Germline CDR1 reads SGHDT; CDR2 reads YYEEEE. The CDR3 length is 14 residues. The trim removed 2 bases at V and 4 bases at J, leaving 4 bases unmatched. Treatment given: around 19 received Ad26.COV2.S at low or high dose, single or two shots; roughly 5 received placebo; per-sample allocation not given. Collection of the samples took place on day 63 after the first injection of vaccine or placebo. This record comes from a study of Ad26.COV2.S vaccination and SARS-CoV-2 variants. Study in general: Ad26.COV2.S shots went into the muscle once or twice, 56 days apart.

Measured with immunoSEQ multiplex PCR; TCRdb has only the in-frame clones, and not every one. The data show nearly 400,000 clones, 75% to 90% seen once. The chain recombines TRBV5-6 with TRBJ2-7; TRBD1 aligns across 9 bases. The source material was peripheral blood, sampled in a trial of Ad26.COV2.S vaccine versus placebo. The clonotype comes from a person between 18 and 60 years old who received the Ad26.COV2.S COVID-19 vaccine or a placebo. The CDR3 reads CASSFTGQGYEQYF. The DNA for the CDR3 is TGTGCCAGCAGCTTTACGGGACAGGGTTACGAGCAGTACTTC.